This T cell receptor beta chain was sequenced during a study of T cell responses to AZD1222 COVID-19 vaccine. This clone was observed a single time. The CDR3 is 15 amino acids. Germline V CDR1 and CDR2: KGHSH, LQKENI. With V trimmed by 6 bases and J by 9 bases, 12 bases remained unmatched. The data were produced by immunoSEQ multiplex PCR, yet TCRdb's version contains in-frame clones alone and is incomplete. The sample has 100,000 to 150,000 clones; about 89% are singletons. This sequence originates from an adult in good health. The material was peripheral blood, obtained on day 0 of AZD1222 vaccination. The chain uses TRBV18 and TRBJ2-7; 12 bases are shared with TRBD1. CDR3 amino acids: CASSYPGTGGGGQYF. CDR3 in DNA: TGTGCCAGCTCGTATCCCGGGACAGGGGGCGGTGGGCAGTACTTC.